The 21 T cell receptor beta chains listed next were all sequenced from one sample in a study of blood T cell repertoires in COVID-19. Assay: immunoSEQ multiplex PCR; the TCRdb copy retains only in-frame clones and omits some. The profile shows some 110,000 clones, more than 80% of them singletons. Sequenced sample: peripheral blood. These receptor sequences come from a man in his 60s with acute or convalescent COVID-19.

This clone has at least ten counts. This chain links TRBV27 with TRBJ2-2, with a possible D match to TRBD1 (5 bases). The V end was cut by 2 bases, the J end by 6 bases, with 10 bases between. Germline CDR1 and CDR2: MNHEY and SMNVEV (reference sequence). The CDR3 totals 14 residues. CDR3 sequence: CASSLVIGAGELFF. CDR3 bases: TGTGCCAGCAGTTTAGTCATAGGGGCCGGGGAGCTGTTTTTT.

This chain connects TRBV9 to TRBJ2-3, with D maybe TRBD1 (5 bases). V was cut by 4 bases and J by 3 bases, with 12 bases left in between. The CDR3 totals 14 residues. CDR1 and CDR2 (germline): SGDLS, YYNGEE. In nucleotides, the CDR3 is TGTGCCAGCAGCCCCCGAAGGGGTACAGATACGCAGTATTTT. Its protein product is CASSPRRGTDTQYF.

Here the CDR3 reads CASSLASGNAEAFF. CDR3 sequence (DNA): TGTGCCAGCAGCTTAGCATCCGGTAACGCTGAAGCTTTCTTT. The chain employs TRBV11-2 and TRBJ1-1; no firm D call. The CDR3 covers 14 residues. V was trimmed by 1 base and J by 6 bases, leaving 12 bases between them. Germline CDR1 and CDR2: SGHAT and FQNNGV.

The chain couples TRBV4-1 to TRBJ1-2; 9 bases are shared with TRBD1. V trimming: 5 bases; J trimming: 2 bases; junction bases outside the gene matches: 6. Germline assignment: CDR1 MGHRA and CDR2 YSYEKL. The CDR3 has 15 residues. CDR3 nucleotides: TGCGCCAGCAGCTCTCCGGGACAGGGAAACTATGGCTACACCTTC. It specifies CASSSPGQGNYGYTF.

The J gene is TRBJ2-1, the V gene TRBV24-1, with 7 bases identical to TRBD2. Per the germline V gene, CDR1 is KGHDR and CDR2 is SFDVKD. Trimming removed 0 bases from V and 5 bases from J; junction bases left unmatched: 6. The CDR3 runs 16 residues. The CDR3 sequence is CATSDLRASGHNEQFF. CDR3 bases: TGTGCCACCAGTGATTTGCGTGCTAGCGGACACAATGAGCAGTTCTTC.

This clone was found a few times. The CDR3, as DNA: TGTGCCAGCAGCTTGGTGGCAGGCGTCGGTGGCTACACCTTC. Translated, it gives CASSLVAGVGGYTF. This chain uses TRBV5-8 with TRBJ1-2, with no clear D. Trimming removed 0 bases from V and 7 bases from J, with 13 bases in between. CDR3 length: 14 amino acids. Germline V gene data show CDR1 as SGHTS and CDR2 as YDEGEE.

On this clone itself: The junction departs from germline at one end; a sequencing error may be responsible. This sequence joins TRBV6-6 and TRBJ1-2; D gene ambiguous. The germline V gene encodes CDR1 MNHNY and CDR2 SVGAGI (reference sequence). The CDR3 extends over 12 amino acids. CDR3 nucleotides: TGTGCCAGCAGTGTAGCTTTGTATGTCTACACCTTC. Its protein product is CASSVALYVYTF.

The chain links TRBV3-1 (or the pseudogene TRBV3-2) to TRBJ2-5, with D possibly TRBD2 on 5 matching bases. The CDR3 is 13 amino acids. Germline V gene sequence: CDR1 LGHDT, CDR2 YNNKEL (reference sequence). Trimming removed 6 bases from V and 6 bases from J, with 14 bases in between. This CDR3 reads CASRNEGLKTQYF. The CDR3 nucleotides read TGTGCCAGCAGAAACGAGGGCCTTAAGACCCAGTACTTC.

V usage is TRBV4-1 and J usage is TRBJ1-2, with D perhaps TRBD1 (5 bases). Germline loops: CDR1 MGHRA, CDR2 YSYEKL. The CDR3 runs 15 residues. Between the trimmed V and J ends, which lost 0 bases and 2 bases, there was a span of 10 bases. The CDR3 sequence is CASSQDPRGNYGYTF. CDR3 coding DNA: TGCGCCAGCAGCCAAGATCCCCGGGGGAACTATGGCTACACCTTC.

V and J are TRBV5-1 and TRBJ1-1; 8 bases align to TRBD1. Germline CDR1 SGHRS, CDR2 YFSETQ. The CDR3 contains 16 residues. Losses at the gene ends were 3 bases for V and 4 bases for J; bases not matched to a gene: 11. CDR3 protein: CASSSGQAPRGTEAFF. CDR3 nucleotides: TGCGCCAGCAGCTCGGGACAGGCCCCCCGGGGCACTGAAGCTTTCTTT.

The chain is built from TRBV10-3 and TRBJ1-1; no clear D gene. The germline V gene has CDR1 ENHRY and CDR2 SYGVKD. The CDR3 consists of 13 residues. V gave up 6 bases and J gave up 7 bases, with 15 bases separating them. CDR3 in amino acids: CAIRIAGDGEAFF. CDR3 nucleotides: TGTGCCATCAGAATAGCGGGTGATGGTGAAGCTTTCTTT.

The CDR3 nucleotides are TGTGCCAGCAGTTCCGCCCCAGGGTACTCCTACAATGAGCAGTTCTTC. Translated: CASSSAPGYSYNEQFF. The rearrangement uses TRBV11-3 and TRBJ2-1; D possibly corresponds to TRBD1 (5 bases). Germline values: CDR1 SGHNT, CDR2 YENEEA. The V end lost 6 bases, the J end lost 0 bases, and 15 bases lay between the germline ends. The CDR3 has 16 amino acids.

V is TRBV6-2 or TRBV6-3 and J is TRBJ2-1; the D gene is possibly TRBD2 (6 bases). The V end lost 2 bases, the J end lost 8 bases, and 16 bases lay between the germline ends. Per germline, CDR1 MNHEY and CDR2 SVGEGT. The CDR3 has 15 residues. The CDR3 is CASSYPEIAADEQFF. The CDR3 nucleotides are TGTGCCAGCAGTTACCCCGAAATAGCGGCCGATGAGCAGTTCTTC.

V gene TRBV19 combines with J gene TRBJ1-4; D not certain. Germline loops: CDR1 LNHDA, CDR2 SQIVND (reference sequence). Trimming took off 5 bases at V and 5 bases at J, with 15 bases between the two ends. The CDR3 covers 15 residues. This CDR3 is CASSASSYGNEKLFF. In DNA form, the CDR3 reads TGTGCCAGTAGTGCCTCCTCCTACGGGAATGAAAAACTGTTTTTT.

The chain is built from TRBV30 and TRBJ2-7; 8 nucleotides match TRBD1. This CDR3 is built from 13 residues. Germline-derived CDR1 and CDR2 are GTSNPN and SVGIG (reference sequence). V trimming: 2 bases; J trimming: 7 bases; junction bases outside the gene matches: 7. CDR3 amino acids: CAWSSGQGREQYV. Here the CDR3 DNA reads TGTGCCTGGAGTTCTGGACAGGGCAGGGAGCAGTACGTC.

V and J are TRBV16 and TRBJ1-2; D not resolved. Trimming cost V 1 base and J 8 bases, with 11 bases left between them. Looked up from germline, CDR1 is KGHSY and CDR2 is FQNENV. The CDR3 length is 13 residues. CDR3: CASSQFGGGGYTF. For the CDR3, the DNA is TGTGCCAGCAGCCAATTTGGAGGCGGGGGCTACACCTTC.

V and J are TRBV14 and TRBJ2-1; 9 bases agree with TRBD1. The CDR3 has 13 amino acids. The ends lost 6 bases at V and 8 bases at J; junction bases unmatched: 5. The V gene's germline CDR1 is SGHDN and CDR2 FVKESK. CDR3: CASRGQGTDEQFF. In DNA, the CDR3 is TGTGCCAGCAGGGGACAGGGTACGGATGAGCAGTTCTTC.

The chain employs TRBV3-1 (or the pseudogene TRBV3-2) and TRBJ2-3; a weak D match, TRBD2 (6 bases). From germline, CDR1 is LGHDT and CDR2 YNNKEL (reference sequence). The CDR3 is made up of 16 amino acids. V lost 2 bases to trimming and J lost 0 bases, with 12 bases between them. CDR3 loop: CASSQRVSGSTDTQYF. The CDR3 coding sequence is TGTGCCAGCAGCCAAAGGGTTAGCGGTAGCACAGATACGCAGTATTTT.

The chain combines TRBV6-5 with TRBJ1-3; D unresolved. The CDR3 has 16 residues. Trimming pared 2 bases from V and 2 bases from J, leaving 13 bases between. In germline, CDR1 is MNHEY, CDR2 SVGAGI. The CDR3 region is CASSYGVPRPGNTIYF. CDR3 DNA sequence: TGTGCCAGCAGTTACGGAGTTCCTAGGCCTGGAAACACCATATATTTT.

The V and J genes are TRBV10-3 and TRBJ2-7; TRBD2 aligns across 10 bases. Germline V lookup: CDR1 ENHRY, CDR2 SYGVKD. V was clipped by 3 bases and J by 7 bases; unmatched bases: 15. This CDR3 contains 17 residues. In nucleotides, the CDR3 is TGTGCCATCAGTGACCCGATGGGGATAGCGGGAGGAAGAGAGCAGTACTTC. Translated: CAISDPMGIAGGREQYF.

The chain uses TRBV7-8 and TRBJ1-6, with D perhaps TRBD1 (6 bases). V dropped 5 bases and J dropped 6 bases, with 20 bases sitting between them. Looked up from germline, CDR1 is SGHVS and CDR2 is FQNEAQ. The CDR3 contains 17 residues. CDR3 protein: CASSPRVGPGVNSPLHF. CDR3 in DNA: TGTGCCAGCAGCCCGAGGGTTGGGCCAGGGGTTAATTCACCCCTCCACTTT.